These 31 T cell receptor beta chains were all obtained from the same sample, sequenced in a study of cytomegalovirus exposure and HLA in healthy donors. Use of 60 Vbeta and 13 Jbeta primers characterized the PCR. Assay used: immunoSEQ multiplex PCR; TCRdb lists only in-frame clones, some missing. The table records 110,000 or so clones, roughly 70% of them present only once. Sequenced sample: PBMCs. The receptors come from a man younger than 35 in good health and CMV-seropositive.

The V call is TRBV11-3, the J call TRBJ2-1, with D possibly TRBD2 on 6 matching bases. This CDR3 spans 14 amino acids. V gave up 1 base and J gave up 8 bases, with 12 bases separating them. In germline, CDR1 is SGHNT, CDR2 YENEEA. As DNA, the CDR3 is TGTGCCAGCAGCTTAGGCGGGGTTGTGGATGAGCAGTTCTTC. Residues: CASSLGGVVDEQFF.

The gene calls are TRBV10-3 and TRBJ1-2, with D perhaps matching TRBD1 (6 bases). This CDR3 region has 15 residues. The V end lost 8 bases, the J end lost 0 bases, and 16 bases lay between the germline ends. Per the germline V gene, CDR1 is ENHRY and CDR2 is SYGVKD. The CDR3 DNA reads TGTGCCATCTCGGGTGCGGGGGGGCCTAACTATGGCTACACCTTC. The encoded protein is CAISGAGGPNYGYTF.

The chain employs TRBV6-5 and TRBJ1-2, with D perhaps matching TRBD1 (5 bases). Trimming took 6 bases from V and 7 from J, leaving 18 bases between them. Germline values: CDR1 MNHEY, CDR2 SVGAGI. The CDR3 spans 14 residues. The CDR3 loop reads CASSPVGGYFGYTF. The CDR3 bases are TGTGCCAGCAGCCCTGTGGGGGGTTATTTTGGCTACACCTTC.

A few counts support this clone. This chain uses TRBV6-1 with TRBJ1-1; tentatively, D is TRBD1 (6 bases). The CDR3 totals 15 residues. Germline CDR1 reads MNHNS; CDR2 reads SASEGT. Trimming took 3 bases from V and 1 from J, leaving 12 bases between them. The CDR3 is CASSDRGQRNTEAFF. In DNA, the CDR3 is TGTGCCAGCAGTGATAGGGGACAAAGGAACACTGAAGCTTTCTTT.

The chain uses TRBV27 and TRBJ2-7; 8 nucleotides line up with TRBD2. The CDR3 has 16 residues. The V segment lost 5 bases and the J segment 2 bases; nucleotides outside the gene matches: 11. In germline, CDR1 is MNHEY, CDR2 SMNVEV (reference sequence). CDR3 bases: TGTGCCAGCAGTGCCTCCTTGGGCGGGGGGCCCTACGAGCAGTACTTC. It encodes CASSASLGGGPYEQYF.

The chain employs TRBV28 and TRBJ2-7, with TRBD1 matching over 7 bases. There are 13 residues in the CDR3. Germline values: CDR1 MDHEN, CDR2 SYDVKM. The trim removed 5 bases at V and 3 bases at J, leaving 4 bases unmatched. Here the CDR3 reads CASSLQGVYEQYF. DNA of the CDR3: TGTGCCAGCAGTCTCCAGGGGGTCTACGAGCAGTACTTC.

CDR3 sequence (DNA): TGTGCCAGCAGCTTAGTAATTGTACAGGGAACCGCGAATGAGCAGTTCTTC. This translates into CASSLVIVQGTANEQFF. The V call is TRBV13, the J call TRBJ2-1; a possible D gene is TRBD1 (6 bases). Trimming pared 1 base from V and 7 bases from J, leaving 20 bases between. CDR3 size: 17 residues. Looked up from germline, CDR1 is PRHDT and CDR2 is FYEKMQ (reference sequence).

This clone was picked up a small number of times. This chain connects TRBV7-7 to TRBJ2-2; perhaps TRBD2 as D (7 bases). Germline lookup yields CDR1 SSHAT and CDR2 FNYEAQ (reference sequence). Trimming stripped 5 bases from V and 5 bases from J, with 12 bases between. CDR3 length equals 14 residues. The CDR3 reads CASSPRGATGELFF. The CDR3 coding sequence is TGTGCCAGCAGCCCCCGGGGGGCGACCGGGGAGCTGTTTTTT.

The rearrangement links TRBV7-6 to TRBJ2-2; D gene uncertain. V lost 5 bases to trimming and J lost 0 bases, with 10 bases between them. The CDR3 runs 15 residues. Germline lookup yields CDR1 SGHVS and CDR2 FNYEAQ. CDR3 residues: CASSLTYANTGELFF. CDR3 nucleotides: TGTGCCAGCAGCCTCACATACGCGAACACCGGGGAGCTGTTTTTT. Combining the CDR3 with reference TRBV7-6 and TRBJ2-2 gives the whole variable domain GAGVSQSPRYKVTKRGQDVALRCDPISGHVSLYWYRQALGQGPEFLTYFNYEAQQDKSGLPNDRFSAERPEGSISTLTIQRTEQRDSAMYRCASSLTYANTGELFFGEGSRLTVL.

The V and J genes are TRBV28 and TRBJ1-3; D call uncertain. The CDR3 length is 18 residues. Germline CDR1 is MDHEN and CDR2 is SYDVKM. V lost 6 bases and J 1 base, leaving 22 bases between the germline ends. Here the CDR3 reads CASSPLSVAPASGNTIYF. The CDR3 DNA follows: TGTGCCAGCAGCCCCCTCTCCGTAGCGCCGGCGTCTGGAAACACCATATATTTT.

This clone was picked up a small number of times. The chain links TRBV12-5 to TRBJ2-1; 7 bases line up with TRBD2. With V trimmed by 3 bases and J by 5 bases, 10 bases remained unmatched. CDR3 length: 16 residues. Germline CDR1 is LGHNT and CDR2 is FRNRAP. The CDR3 nucleotides are TGTGCTAGTGGTTTTATTGGTAGCGGGTTCAACAATGAGCAGTTCTTC. Translation gives CASGFIGSGFNNEQFF.

For this clone: Other DNA variants within this sample encode the same CDR3. The chain is built from TRBV7-9 and TRBJ1-3; a possible D gene is TRBD1 (5 bases). With 1 base removed from V and 2 bases from J, the gap between germline ends came to 15 bases. The V gene's germline CDR1 is SEHNR and CDR2 FQNEAQ (reference sequence). The CDR3 is 17 residues long. CDR3 nucleotides: TGTGCCAGCAGCTTAGGGGGCCAATATCTCCCTGGAAACACCATATATTTT. This encodes CASSLGGQYLPGNTIYF.

This chain uses TRBV5-1 with TRBJ2-1; 16 bases match TRBD2. This CDR3 has 17 amino acids. J gave up 10 bases and V 4 bases, and 11 bases lay outside the gene matches. CDR1 and CDR2 from the germline V gene are SGHRS and YFSETQ. CDR3 bases: TGCGCCAGCAGCCTGACCGGGACTAGCGGGGGGGCCGAGGAGCAGTTCTTC. Residues: CASSLTGTSGGAEEQFF.

The V gene is TRBV12-1, the J gene TRBJ2-5; the table's D gene call, TRBD1, was not cross checked with the DNA. TRBV12-1 is a pseudogene locus. The CDR3 runs 11 residues. The CDR3 nucleotides read TGTGCCAGCAGCAGGGGGGAGACCCAGTACTTC. Its translation: CASSRGETQYF.

The V gene is TRBV4-1, the J gene TRBJ1-2, with D tentatively TRBD1 (5 bases). There are 16 residues in the CDR3. V dropped 6 bases and J dropped 3 bases, with 20 bases sitting between them. Per germline, CDR1 MGHRA and CDR2 YSYEKL. The CDR3 DNA sequence: TGCGCCAGCAGTCAATGGGGGGGAACGGCCGACTATGGCTACACCTTC. Its protein is CASSQWGGTADYGYTF.

The genes are TRBV4-1 and TRBJ2-1, with 10 nucleotides matching TRBD2. The J segment lost 7 bases and the V segment lost 1 base, leaving 10 bases of the junction unmatched. The CDR3 is made up of 17 amino acids. Germline CDR1 is MGHRA and CDR2 is YSYEKL. CDR3 nucleotide sequence: TGCGCCAGCAGCCAAGTTATGGCTAGCGGGGGAGCAAATGAGCAGTTCTTC. It is translated as CASSQVMASGGANEQFF.

CDR3 in amino acids: CASSFPGTTQETQYF. DNA for the CDR3: TGCGCCAGCAGCTTCCCTGGGACTACACAAGAGACCCAGTACTTC. The chain couples TRBV5-1 to TRBJ2-5, with 7 bases fitting TRBD2. The germline V gene has CDR1 SGHRS and CDR2 YFSETQ. V shed 2 bases, J shed 2 bases, and the junction held 6 bases outside the gene matches. The CDR3 runs to 15 residues. The whole variable domain, filled in from reference TRBV5-1 and TRBJ2-5, reads KAGVTQTPRYLIKTRGQQVTLSCSPISGHRSVSWYQQTPGQGLQFLFEYFSETQRNKGNFPGRFSGRQFSNSRSEMNVSTLELGDSALYLCASSFPGTTQETQYFGPGTRLLVL.

This clone has just a few counts. The chain couples TRBV11-3 to TRBJ2-7; D is unresolved. CDR1 is SGHNT, CDR2 YENEEA, per germline. The CDR3 has 12 amino acids. Trimming took off 5 bases at V and 2 bases at J, with 7 bases between the two ends. CDR3 sequence (DNA): TGTGCCAGCAGCCGATCTACCTACGAGCAGTACTTC. Its protein is CASSRSTYEQYF.

The chain is built from TRBV18 and TRBJ1-1, with 8 bases aligning to TRBD1. In germline, CDR1 is KGHSH, CDR2 LQKENI. The CDR3 covers 14 residues. Trimming at V came to 3 bases and at J to 1 base, leaving 1 base not matched to a gene. The CDR3 DNA sequence: TGTGCCAGCTCACCGGACAGGGCGAACACTGAAGCTTTCTTT. It codes for CASSPDRANTEAFF.

The chain recombines TRBV14 with TRBJ1-1; the D gene is possibly TRBD1 (6 bases). V lost 4 bases to trimming and J lost 8 bases, with 23 bases between them. Germline V gene sequence: CDR1 SGHDN, CDR2 FVKESK. CDR3 size: 16 residues. The CDR3 spells CASSPLGGYREREAFF. In nucleotides, the CDR3 is TGTGCCAGCAGCCCGCTGGGCGGCTACAGGGAGCGCGAAGCTTTCTTT.

The rearrangement uses TRBV11-2 and TRBJ1-5, with TRBD1 matching 7 bases. CDR1 is SGHAT, CDR2 FQNNGV, per germline. The junction had 2 bases not matched to a gene; V was cut back by 5 bases and J by 4 bases. The CDR3 spans 13 residues. In DNA, the CDR3 is TGTGCCAGCAGCCAGGGGGAAAATCAGCCCCAGCATTTT. This translates into CASSQGENQPQHF.

This chain connects TRBV11-2 to TRBJ1-5, with 7 bases matching TRBD1. CDR3 length equals 15 residues. Germline assignment: CDR1 SGHAT and CDR2 FQNNGV. V lost 1 base to trimming and J lost 4 bases; unmatched junction nucleotides: 4. DNA of the CDR3: TGTGCCAGCAGCTTAGTAGGGGGCGCGAATCAGCCCCAGCATTTT. It is translated as CASSLVGGANQPQHF.

The chain carries TRBV19 and TRBJ1-6, with 9 bases aligning to TRBD1. Germline V gene data show CDR1 as LNHDA and CDR2 as SQIVND (reference sequence). J lost 4 bases, V lost 4 bases, and 5 bases had no gene match. This CDR3 comprises 16 residues. In DNA form, the CDR3 reads TGTGCCAGTAGTAAAACAGGGGGCCGATATAATTCACCCCTCCACTTT. Protein product: CASSKTGGRYNSPLHF.

V gene TRBV29-1 combines with J gene TRBJ2-7; TRBD1 is a possible D gene (6 bases). The length of the CDR3 is 15 residues. Deletions cut 5 bases from V and 0 bases from J, with 17 bases between. Germline V gives CDR1 SQVTM, CDR2 ANQGSEA. CDR3 sequence: CSVLRTVTPSYEQYF. The CDR3 DNA sequence: TGCAGCGTTCTACGGACAGTCACCCCCTCCTACGAGCAGTACTTC.

The chain couples TRBV7-9 to TRBJ2-2; 9 nucleotides line up with TRBD1. The germline V gene has CDR1 SEHNR and CDR2 FQNEAQ (reference sequence). The CDR3 contains 17 residues. V gave up 4 bases and J gave up 4 bases; unmatched junction bases: 10. CDR3 residues: CASSYFRGQGATGELFF. The CDR3 nucleotides are TGTGCCAGCAGCTATTTCCGGGGACAGGGAGCCACCGGGGAGCTGTTTTTT.

V gene TRBV18 combines with J gene TRBJ1-1; a weak D match, TRBD1 (5 bases). In germline, CDR1 is KGHSH, CDR2 LQKENI. The CDR3 loop spans 15 amino acids. Trimming stripped 3 bases from V and 0 bases from J, with 11 bases between. CDR3 DNA sequence: TGTGCCAGCTCACCCCTGGCAGGGATGAACACTGAAGCTTTCTTT. This sequence encodes CASSPLAGMNTEAFF.

This rearrangement joins TRBV5-6 to TRBJ2-3; no reliable D call. There are 14 residues in the CDR3. The V end lost 4 bases, the J end lost 0 bases, and 9 bases lay between the germline ends. The germline V gene has CDR1 SGHDT and CDR2 YYEEEE. The CDR3 coding sequence is TGTGCCAGCAGCGTCAGACACAGCACAGATACGCAGTATTTT. It specifies CASSVRHSTDTQYF.

V and J are TRBV7-9 and TRBJ2-7; D ambiguous. CDR1 is SEHNR, CDR2 FQNEAQ, per germline (reference sequence). With 5 bases removed from V and 3 bases from J, the gap between germline ends came to 8 bases. CDR3 length equals 12 residues. The CDR3 DNA follows: TGTGCCAGCAGCCTAGGAGACTACGAGCAGTACTTC. It specifies CASSLGDYEQYF. The entire variable domain, with the rest obtained from reference TRBV7-9 and TRBJ2-7, is as follows: DTGVSQNPRHKITKRGQNVTFRCDPISEHNRLYWYRQTLGQGPEFLTYFQNEAQLEKSRLLSDRFSAERPKGSFSTLEIQRTEQGDSAMYLCASSLGDYEQYFGPGTRLTVT.

This clone was detected a few times. The chain couples TRBV5-4 to TRBJ1-1, with 7 bases that match TRBD1. Germline assignment: CDR1 SGHNT and CDR2 YYREEE (reference sequence). V gave up 0 bases and J gave up 4 bases; unmatched junction bases: 3. The CDR3 has 14 residues. CDR3 protein: CASSLEAGGTEAFF. The CDR3 coding sequence is TGTGCCAGCAGCTTGGAGGCAGGGGGCACTGAAGCTTTCTTT.

V usage is TRBV27 and J usage is TRBJ2-1; D might be TRBD2 (5 bases). The germline V gene has CDR1 MNHEY and CDR2 SMNVEV (reference sequence). The CDR3 has 13 residues. Trimming took off 3 bases at V and 9 bases at J, with 12 bases between the two ends. In DNA form, the CDR3 reads TGTGCCAGCAGTTTTGCTCTCCGGGGTGAGCAGTTCTTC. Translating it yields CASSFALRGEQFF.

The chain is built from TRBV4-2 and TRBJ2-5; no definite D call. With 5 bases removed from V and 1 base from J, the gap between germline ends came to 14 bases. Germline assignment: CDR1 LGHNA and CDR2 YNFKEQ. The CDR3 runs 15 residues. The CDR3, as DNA: TGTGCCAGCAGCACTACGATGGGTAGCCAAGAGACCCAGTACTTC. It yields the protein CASSTTMGSQETQYF.